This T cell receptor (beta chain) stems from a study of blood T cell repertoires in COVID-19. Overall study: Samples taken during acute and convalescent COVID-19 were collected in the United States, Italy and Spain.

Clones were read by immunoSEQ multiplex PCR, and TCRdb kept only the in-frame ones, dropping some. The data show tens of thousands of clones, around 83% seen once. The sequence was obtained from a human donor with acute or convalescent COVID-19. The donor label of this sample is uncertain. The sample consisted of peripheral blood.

CDR3: CASSRGSSGNTIYF. Written as DNA, the CDR3 is TGTGCCAGCTCACGCGGGAGCTCTGGAAACACCATATATTTT. The chain employs TRBV18 and TRBJ1-3; no reliable D call. V shed 4 bases and J shed 0 bases, with 7 bases lying between them. This CDR3 has 14 residues. Germline assignment: CDR1 KGHSH and CDR2 LQKENI.